The 24 T cell receptor beta chains presented below share a single source sample, sequenced in a study of OX40 agonist ivuxolimab in advanced cancers. Here immunoSEQ multiplex PCR was the method, and the copy in TCRdb shows in-frame clones only, minus some. The profile covers 90,000 to 95,000 clones, with approximately 87% appearing a single time and approximately 4% taken by the ten largest. Sequenced here: CD4+ or CD8+ T cells sorted from blood, sampled in a trial of the OX40 agonist ivuxolimab. The source is an adult with an advanced solid tumor such as melanoma, head and neck, liver or kidney cancer.

The chain joins TRBV30 to TRBJ2-2, with D uncertain. The CDR3 runs 10 residues. V dropped 7 bases and J dropped 10 bases, with 10 bases sitting between them. Germline V gene lookup returns CDR1 GTSNPN and CDR2 SVGIG (reference sequence). CDR3 nucleotide sequence: TGTGCCTTAGGGTACACGGAGCTGTTTTTT. Translated, it gives CALGYTELFF.

The V and J genes are TRBV7-2 and TRBJ2-1; 9 bases align to TRBD1. Germline loops: CDR1 SGHTA, CDR2 FQGNSA. The CDR3 sequence is 16 residues long. The V gene end was trimmed by 3 bases and the J gene end by 4 bases; junction bases not matched to a gene: 7. CDR3 sequence: CASSFSGTGFYNEQFF. The CDR3 region has the DNA TGTGCCAGCAGCTTTTCCGGGACAGGGTTTTACAATGAGCAGTTCTTC.

This chain joins TRBV30 and TRBJ2-3, with 8 bases lining up with TRBD2. CDR1 is GTSNPN and CDR2 is SVGIG in the germline V gene (reference sequence). This CDR3 contains 15 residues. The V gene end was trimmed by 4 bases and the J gene end by 0 bases; junction bases not matched to a gene: 6. CDR3 bases: TGTGCCTGGAACCAACTAGCGGAAAGCACAGATACGCAGTATTTT. Encoded protein: CAWNQLAESTDTQYF.

This CDR3 is CSVHRGTEAFF. The CDR3 nucleotides are TGCAGCGTGCACAGGGGTACTGAAGCTTTCTTT. The gene calls are TRBV29-1 and TRBJ1-1; 7 bases map to TRBD1. Losses at the gene ends were 6 bases for V and 5 bases for J; bases not matched to a gene: 3. The CDR3 covers 11 residues. The germline CDR1 and CDR2 sequences are SQVTM and ANQGSEA.

This chain joins TRBV5-6 and TRBJ1-2; TRBD1 aligns across 8 bases. The CDR3 contains 15 residues. Losses at the gene ends were 4 bases for V and 8 bases for J; bases not matched to a gene: 13. Germline CDR1 reads SGHDT; CDR2 reads YYEEEE. Here the CDR3 reads CASSPGTGWLQGYTF. As DNA, the CDR3 is TGTGCCAGCAGCCCGGGGACAGGTTGGCTGCAGGGCTACACCTTC. The full variable domain, in which reference TRBV5-6 and TRBJ1-2 provide the parts outside the CDR3, is DAGVTQSPTHLIKTRGQQVTLRCSPKSGHDTVSWYQQALGQGPQFIFQYYEEEERQRGNFPDRFSGHQFPNYSSELNVNALLLGDSALYLCASSPGTGWLQGYTFGSGTRLTVV.

This chain links TRBV7-3 with TRBJ2-7; TRBD1 matches 10 bases. V shed 4 bases and J 4 bases; nucleotides not matched to a gene: 4. The CDR3 is made up of 14 amino acids. Germline V CDR1 and CDR2: SGHTA, FQGTGA. For the CDR3, the DNA is TGTGCCAGCAGCTCACAGGACAGGGGGTACGAGCAGTACTTC. Amino acid sequence: CASSSQDRGYEQYF.

This rearrangement joins TRBV30 to TRBJ1-2, with D maybe TRBD1 (5 bases). The CDR3 consists of 14 residues. CDR1 and CDR2 from the germline V gene are GTSNPN and SVGIG (reference sequence). Trimming pared 2 bases from V and 4 bases from J, leaving 14 bases between. The CDR3, as DNA: TGTGCCTGGAGTAACAGGATTTCTTTCTATGGCTACACCTTC. It specifies CAWSNRISFYGYTF. Using reference TRBV30 and TRBJ1-2 for the parts outside the CDR3, the full variable domain is SQTIHQWPATLVQPVGSPLSLECTVEGTSNPNLYWYRQAAGRGLQLLFYSVGIGQISSEVPQNLSASRPQDRQFILSSKKLLLSDSGFYLCAWSNRISFYGYTFGSGTRLTVV.

The chain is built from TRBV9 and TRBJ2-5, with D maybe TRBD1 (5 bases). V lost 0 bases to trimming and J lost 0 bases, with 12 bases between them. Germline V gene sequence: CDR1 SGDLS, CDR2 YYNGEE. The CDR3 length is 16 residues. The CDR3 coding sequence is TGTGCCAGCAGCGTAGCAATATGGGGCGACCAAGAGACCCAGTACTTC. This codes for CASSVAIWGDQETQYF.

The gene calls are TRBV9 and TRBJ2-7; 8 bases match TRBD2. Trimming removed 3 bases from V and 5 bases from J; junction bases left unmatched: 4. The CDR3 is 13 amino acids. Germline V gene sequence: CDR1 SGDLS, CDR2 YYNGEE. The CDR3 sequence is CASSGGRLNEQYF. In DNA, the CDR3 is TGTGCCAGCAGCGGCGGGAGGTTAAACGAGCAGTACTTC.

The chain joins TRBV5-1 to TRBJ2-7; possible D gene TRBD1, 6 bases. Germline CDR1 is SGHRS and CDR2 is YFSETQ. V was trimmed by 4 bases and J by 0 bases, leaving 11 bases between them. This CDR3 is built from 14 residues. The CDR3 loop reads CASSRTASSYEQYF. DNA for the CDR3: TGCGCCAGCAGCCGGACAGCGAGCTCCTACGAGCAGTACTTC.

V usage is TRBV10-3 and J usage is TRBJ2-7; D call uncertain. The V and J ends lost 3 bases and 1 base respectively, with 4 bases between them. The germline V gene has CDR1 ENHRY and CDR2 SYGVKD. The CDR3 runs 12 residues. The CDR3: CAISEQSYEQYV. The CDR3 bases are TGTGCCATCAGTGAACAGTCCTACGAGCAGTACGTC.

This sequence joins TRBV28 and TRBJ2-7; D gene uncertain. V was pared by 6 bases and J by 5 bases, with 14 bases between. The CDR3 length is 13 residues. Germline values: CDR1 MDHEN, CDR2 SYDVKM. Here the CDR3 reads CASSLAQTDEQYF. CDR3 in DNA: TGTGCCAGCAGCCTGGCGCAGACTGACGAGCAGTACTTC.

The chain carries TRBV5-4 and TRBJ1-2; D gene uncertain. CDR3 size: 12 residues. V gave up 2 bases and J gave up 8 bases, with 10 bases separating them. Per germline, CDR1 SGHNT and CDR2 YYREEE (reference sequence). The CDR3 region has the DNA TGTGCCAGCAGCTTTGAGGGTAGCGGCTACACCTTC. This encodes CASSFEGSGYTF.

As DNA, the CDR3 is TGTGCCAGCAGCCCCGCGGAGACCCAGTACTTC. The encoded protein is CASSPAETQYF. The V gene is TRBV11-3, the J gene TRBJ2-5, with D unclear. This CDR3 contains 11 residues. Trimming removed 5 bases at V and 5 bases at J, with 6 bases between. Germline-derived CDR1 and CDR2 are SGHNT and YENEEA.

The chain uses TRBV19 and TRBJ1-6; maybe TRBD1 (6 bases). CDR1 and CDR2 from the germline V gene are LNHDA and SQIVND (reference sequence). V was pared by 4 bases and J by 7 bases, with 11 bases between. The CDR3 is 14 amino acids. The CDR3 coding sequence is TGTGCCAGTAGTAGGACAGTGTTCAATTCACCCCTCCACTTT. Its protein product is CASSRTVFNSPLHF.

The chain uses TRBV5-4 and TRBJ1-1; a weak D match, TRBD1 (5 bases). V lost 3 bases and J lost 1, with 13 bases in between. The CDR3 covers 15 residues. Looked up from germline, CDR1 is SGHNT and CDR2 is YYREEE (reference sequence). CDR3 coding DNA: TGTGCCAGCAGCTCGGTAAGACAGCAGAACACTGAAGCTTTCTTT. Its translation is CASSSVRQQNTEAFF.

The rearrangement uses TRBV7-6 and TRBJ2-1; TRBD2 is a possible D gene (7 bases). Trimming removed 5 bases from V and 4 bases from J, with 18 bases in between. CDR3 size: 16 residues. From germline, CDR1 is SGHVS and CDR2 FNYEAQ. The CDR3 sequence: CASSLRGGGEYNEQFF. CDR3 nucleotides: TGTGCCAGCAGCCTTAGGGGGGGCGGAGAGTACAATGAGCAGTTCTTC. Based on the CDR3 plus reference TRBV7-6 and TRBJ2-1, the full variable domain is GAGVSQSPRYKVTKRGQDVALRCDPISGHVSLYWYRQALGQGPEFLTYFNYEAQQDKSGLPNDRFSAERPEGSISTLTIQRTEQRDSAMYRCASSLRGGGEYNEQFFGPGTRLTVL.

In its sample, this clone was seen once. V gene TRBV19 combines with J gene TRBJ2-1, with a weak D call TRBD2 (5 bases). The germline V gene has CDR1 LNHDA and CDR2 SQIVND (reference sequence). The V gene lost 4 bases and the J gene lost 2 bases, with 12 bases spanning the gap. This CDR3 is built from 15 residues. CDR3 DNA: TGTGCCAGTAGTAAGGAGGCGGTGGCCTACAATGAGCAGTTCTTC. Amino acids: CASSKEAVAYNEQFF.

This clone was recorded only once. V usage is TRBV7-9 and J usage is TRBJ2-7, with TRBD1 matching 7 bases. CDR1 is SEHNR, CDR2 FQNEAQ, per germline (reference sequence). The CDR3 sequence is 15 residues long. J was trimmed by 4 bases and V by 2 bases; bases with no gene match: 8. The CDR3 nucleotides read TGTGCCAGCAGCTTACTGACAGGGCAGACTTACGAGCAGTACTTC. This translates into CASSLLTGQTYEQYF.

This chain connects TRBV6-1 to TRBJ2-7; no clear D. The V end was cut by 0 bases, the J end by 1 base, with 7 bases between. Germline V gene sequence: CDR1 MNHNS, CDR2 SASEGT. The CDR3 is 14 residues long. CDR3 sequence (DNA): TGTGCCAGCAGTGAAGCGCAGGCGTCCTACGAGCAGTACGTC. Amino acids: CASSEAQASYEQYV.

This clone occurred once. The genes are TRBV7-2 and TRBJ2-5; maybe TRBD1 (6 bases). Trimming stripped 0 bases from V and 1 base from J, with 9 bases between. The CDR3 extends over 15 amino acids. Per germline, CDR1 SGHTA and CDR2 FQGNSA. In nucleotides, the CDR3 is TGTGCCAGCAGCTTAGCGACCAGGGGCCAAGAGACCCAGTACTTC. Amino acids: CASSLATRGQETQYF.

Worth noting for this clone: Mismatch with germline at one junction end may stem from a read error. The chain uses TRBV28 and TRBJ1-3; D may be TRBD1 (5 bases). CDR1 and CDR2 from the germline V gene are MDHEN and SYDVKM. This CDR3 spans 13 amino acids. In nucleotides, the CDR3 is TGTGTCAGCAGTTCACTGGGACCGTCCACCATATATTTT. Its translation: CVSSSLGPSTIYF. The variable domain in full, completed from reference TRBV28 and TRBJ1-3, reads DVKVTQSSRYLVKRTGEKVFLECVQDMDHENMFWYRQDPGLGLRLIYFSYDVKMKEKGDIPEGYSVSREKKERFSLILESASTNQTSMYLCVSSSLGPSTIYFGEGSWLTVV.

Only one count was recorded for this clone. The gene calls are TRBV20-1 and TRBJ2-7; possibly TRBD2 for D (6 bases). The CDR3 spans 11 residues. V gave up 6 bases and J gave up 5 bases, with 11 bases separating them. The germline V gene has CDR1 DFQATT and CDR2 SNEGSKA (reference sequence). The CDR3 DNA follows: TGCAGTGCCCCGGGGGTCCACGAGCAGTACGTC. It translates to CSAPGVHEQYV.

V gene TRBV2 combines with J gene TRBJ2-7; D may be TRBD2 (7 bases). The CDR3 runs 14 residues. V lost 10 bases to trimming and J lost 6 bases, with 22 bases between them. Germline values: CDR1 SNHLY, CDR2 FYNNEI. Written as DNA, the CDR3 is TGTGCCACCCGAGGGGGGAGGGCTGGAGGCGAGCAGTACGTC. Translation: CATRGGRAGGEQYV.